Following are 9 T cell receptor beta chains from one sample sequenced in a study of metastatic and nonmetastatic thyroid tumors (dated by TCRdb to the early 2020s). None of the patients had been given any treatment before thyroid surgery. The library came from PCR. This sample was sequenced with an Illumina HiSeq 4000. The public reads were quality trimmed at Q25 with fastp and then assembled into clones with MiXCR by TCRdb, keeping productive beta chains. Within this sample are 20,000 to 25,000 clones, with more than 30% of them counted one time only. Together, the top ten hold 22% of the sample. Input material: blood. Receptor source: a male donor with papillary thyroid cancer or a benign thyroid nodule (not recorded which). Some clones in this sample may be carry-over from other donors' samples.

The chain is built from TRBV9 and TRBJ1-3; D is ambiguous. V lost 0 bases and J 0 bases, leaving 10 bases between the germline ends. The CDR3 consists of 16 residues. Germline V gene lookup returns CDR1 SGDLS and CDR2 YYNGEE. CDR3 sequence (DNA): TGTGCCAGCAGCGTAGGGGATGAGCCCTCTGGAAACACCATATATTTT. This encodes CASSVGDEPSGNTIYF.

There are many counts of this clone. Being one base from a much bigger clone, this may be a read error. Additional DNA sequences in this sample encode the identical CDR3. The chain couples TRBV5-1 to TRBJ1-4, with D perhaps TRBD1 (5 bases). Germline assignment: CDR1 SGHRS and CDR2 YFSETQ. This CDR3 has 15 residues. Trimming pared 4 bases from V and 5 bases from J, leaving 15 bases between. CDR3 nucleotide sequence: TGCGCCAGCAGCCCCTATGGGACGGTGAATGAAAAACTGTTTTTT. Protein sequence: CASSPYGTVNEKLFF.

In DNA form, the CDR3 reads TGTGCCAGCAGTCGACCGATACAGGGTAATGGCTACACCTTC. Translation: CASSRPIQGNGYTF. The rearrangement joins TRBV5-4 to TRBJ1-2; the D gene is possibly TRBD1 (6 bases). This CDR3 comprises 14 residues. Germline CDR1 reads SGHNT; CDR2 reads YYREEE (reference sequence). Trimming left V 5 bases short and J 6 bases short, with 17 bases between.

The chain recombines TRBV19 with TRBJ2-7, with TRBD2 matching over 9 bases. Germline trimming cut 5 bases from V and 5 bases from J; bases unmatched to any gene: 13. CDR1 LNHDA and CDR2 SQIVND come from the germline V gene (reference sequence). The CDR3 totals 16 residues. The CDR3 DNA reads as TGTGCCAGTAGTGAGGGACTAGCCCTTCAGTGGAACGAGCAGTACTTC. Residues: CASSEGLALQWNEQYF.

The V and J genes are TRBV28 and TRBJ1-5; a possible D gene is TRBD1 (5 bases). Germline V lookup: CDR1 MDHEN, CDR2 SYDVKM. This CDR3 contains 12 residues. The CDR3 sequence: CAGGGNNQPQHF. CDR3 sequence (DNA): TGTGCGGGCGGGGGTAATAATCAGCCCCAGCATTTT.

This clone is deemed medium-sized. J is TRBJ1-1 and V is TRBV10-3; 7 bases line up with TRBD1. The CDR3 spans 15 residues. V gave up 6 bases and J gave up 1 base; unmatched junction bases: 8. From germline, CDR1 is ENHRY and CDR2 SYGVKD. CDR3 sequence: CAIRITGQKNTEAFF. As DNA, the CDR3 is TGTGCCATCAGAATAACGGGACAGAAGAACACTGAAGCTTTCTTT.

This clone was counted between two and nine times. The CDR3 here is CASTSGGLASDTQYF. CDR3 DNA sequence: TGTGCCAGCACCTCAGGGGGCCTAGCGTCTGATACGCAGTATTTT. This chain uses TRBV12-3 or TRBV12-4 with TRBJ2-3; TRBD1 agrees at 8 bases. The J segment lost 6 bases and the V segment lost 7 bases, leaving 12 bases of the junction unmatched. The CDR3 consists of 15 residues.

The chain employs TRBV6-4 and TRBJ2-2; either TRBD1 or TRBD2 may supply D (5 bases each). The CDR3 has 14 residues. Deletions cut 6 bases from V and 6 bases from J, with 14 bases between. In germline, CDR1 is MRHNA, CDR2 SNTAGT. The CDR3 sequence is CASRGDGGAGELFF. CDR3 bases: TGTGCCAGCAGAGGGGACGGAGGCGCCGGGGAGCTGTTTTTT.

V gene TRBV4-2 combines with J gene TRBJ2-5; 7 bases agree with TRBD2. V shed 1 base, J shed 2 bases, and the junction held 7 bases outside the gene matches. The CDR3 covers 16 residues. The V gene's germline CDR1 is LGHNA and CDR2 YNFKEQ. This CDR3 is CASSQGASGSQETQYF. The CDR3 DNA sequence: TGTGCCAGCAGCCAAGGGGCTAGCGGATCTCAAGAGACCCAGTACTTC.